The next 18 T cell receptor beta chains were all read from a single sample in a study of shared clonotypes between healthy human individuals. Data came from immunoSEQ multiplex PCR; TCRdb stores just in-frame clones and leaves some out. The sample shows more than 1.2 million clones, approximately 98.5% of them seen only once. The material sequenced was naive CD4+ T cells sorted from blood. Subset here: CD45RA+ positively selected. The receptors here all came from a man aged 30-40 years in good health.

The chain couples TRBV5-8 to TRBJ1-1; the D gene is possibly TRBD1 (6 bases). Trimming took off 1 base at V and 1 base at J, with 14 bases between the two ends. Germline V gene sequence: CDR1 SGHTS, CDR2 YDEGEE. This CDR3 has 16 amino acids. The chain's CDR3 is CASSLYWGRGNTEAFF. In DNA, the CDR3 is TGTGCCAGCAGCTTGTACTGGGGGCGCGGGAACACTGAAGCTTTCTTT. Drawing the rest from reference TRBV5-8 and TRBJ1-1, the complete variable domain is EAGVTQSPTHLIKTRGQQATLRCSPISGHTSVYWYQQALGLGLQFLLWYDEGEERNRGNFPPRFSGRQFPNYSSELNVNALELEDSALYLCASSLYWGRGNTEAFFGQGTRLTVV.

The J gene is TRBJ1-4, the V gene TRBV6-6; D possibly corresponds to TRBD1 (5 bases). The CDR3 consists of 16 residues. Germline CDR1 is MNHNY and CDR2 is SVGAGI (reference sequence). Trimming removed 2 bases from V and 4 bases from J, with 14 bases in between. The CDR3 loop is CASSYPGQGLNEKLFF. DNA for the CDR3: TGTGCCAGCAGTTACCCCGGCCAGGGCCTTAATGAAAAACTGTTTTTT.

This clone has a single count. The chain joins TRBV19 to TRBJ2-1; 9 bases are shared with TRBD2. The CDR3 sequence is 15 residues long. CDR1 is LNHDA and CDR2 is SQIVND in the germline V gene (reference sequence). The V segment lost 3 bases and the J segment 7 bases; nucleotides outside the gene matches: 7. The CDR3 bases are TGTGCCAGTAGTATTCTGGCGGGAGGGAGAAATGAGCAGTTCTTC. Protein product: CASSILAGGRNEQFF.

On this clone: The identical CDR3 is also encoded by other nucleotide sequences in the sample. The CDR3 reads CASSPRGNEQYF. The CDR3 DNA sequence: TGTGCCAGCAGTCCCCGGGGGAACGAGCAGTACTTC. This rearrangement joins TRBV28 to TRBJ2-7; D is possibly TRBD2 (6 bases). Germline assignment: CDR1 MDHEN and CDR2 SYDVKM. The CDR3 consists of 12 residues. The V end lost 5 bases, the J end lost 5 bases, and 10 bases lay between the germline ends.

The rearrangement joins TRBV12-5 to TRBJ2-2, with D possibly matching TRBD2 (6 bases). Trimming shortened V by 0 bases and J by 4 bases, and 15 bases separated the two germline ends. The CDR3 has 17 amino acids. The germline V gene has CDR1 LGHNT and CDR2 FRNRAP. CDR3 bases: TGTGCTAGTGGTTTGGTACGTTTCGGGAGAGGCACCGGGGAGCTGTTTTTT. This translates into CASGLVRFGRGTGELFF.

The V and J genes are TRBV7-2 and TRBJ2-2, with no clear D. V lost 3 bases to trimming and J lost 7 bases, with 6 bases between them. The CDR3 is made up of 12 amino acids. From germline, CDR1 is SGHTA and CDR2 FQGNSA. The CDR3 loop reads CASSLGFGELFF. CDR3 sequence (DNA): TGTGCCAGCAGCTTGGGGTTCGGGGAGCTGTTTTTT.

Turning to this clone: Within the sample, other DNA sequences also encode this same CDR3. The gene calls are TRBV18 and TRBJ2-3, with D uncertain. Germline V lookup: CDR1 KGHSH, CDR2 LQKENI. The CDR3 runs to 13 residues. With 2 bases removed from V and 0 bases from J, the gap between germline ends came to 3 bases. CDR3 DNA: TGTGCCAGCTCACCATTCAGCACAGATACGCAGTATTTT. Translated: CASSPFSTDTQYF.

The rearrangement links TRBV29-1 to TRBJ2-3, with D perhaps TRBD2 (5 bases). Germline V gene data show CDR1 as SQVTM and CDR2 as ANQGSEA. This CDR3 region has 14 residues. V was clipped by 6 bases and J by 2 bases, with 15 bases between them. CDR3 coding DNA: TGCAGCGTAGCCACGAGCGGAAACACAGATACGCAGTATTTT. Translating it yields CSVATSGNTDTQYF.

The chain has TRBV14 and TRBJ2-7; the D gene is possibly TRBD2 (6 bases). This CDR3 comprises 13 residues. Per the germline V gene, CDR1 is SGHDN and CDR2 is FVKESK. V dropped 0 bases and J dropped 5 bases, with 8 bases sitting between them. The CDR3 coding sequence is TGTGCCAGCAGCCAAGATCGGGGGAACGAGCAGTACTTC. Encoded protein: CASSQDRGNEQYF.

In its sample, this clone was seen once. This chain uses TRBV20-1 with TRBJ1-2; D gene uncertain. The V and J ends lost 5 bases and 8 bases respectively, with 9 bases between them. The CDR3 is 10 amino acids. The germline V gene encodes CDR1 DFQATT and CDR2 SNEGSKA (reference sequence). The chain's CDR3 is CSARGFGYTF. The CDR3 region has the DNA TGCAGTGCTCGGGGATTCGGCTACACCTTC.

J is TRBJ2-2 and V is TRBV6-5; 8 bases map to TRBD1. The CDR3 sequence is 16 residues long. The V gene end was trimmed by 4 bases and the J gene end by 5 bases; junction bases not matched to a gene: 9. CDR1 and CDR2 from the germline V gene are MNHEY and SVGAGI. CDR3 region: CASSSPWDRFTGELFF. In nucleotides, the CDR3 is TGTGCCAGCAGTTCCCCCTGGGACAGGTTTACCGGGGAGCTGTTTTTT.

This clone was found once. This rearrangement joins TRBV10-3 to TRBJ2-1; the match to TRBD2 covers 7 bases. In germline, CDR1 is ENHRY, CDR2 SYGVKD. The CDR3 has 18 amino acids. V was pared by 3 bases and J by 7 bases, with 18 bases of the junction left unmatched. The CDR3 region is CAISEMGGLAHAGNEQFF. The CDR3 coding sequence is TGTGCCATCAGTGAAATGGGAGGGTTGGCCCATGCGGGGAATGAGCAGTTCTTC.

As regards this clone: The junction departs from germline at one end; a sequencing error may be responsible. V gene TRBV5-8 combines with J gene TRBJ2-3; tentative D call: TRBD2 (5 bases). CDR3 length equals 14 residues. Germline V gives CDR1 SGHTS, CDR2 YDEGEE. CDR3 bases: TGTGCCAGCAGGTTGGAAGGGCGGGCGGATACGCAGTATTTT. Its protein is CASRLEGRADTQYF.

The V call is TRBV5-1, the J call TRBJ1-2; D is ambiguous. Per the germline V gene, CDR1 is SGHRS and CDR2 is YFSETQ. Trimming pared 0 bases from V and 8 bases from J, leaving 8 bases between. The CDR3 runs 12 residues. CDR3 in amino acids: CASSLEARGYTF. DNA for the CDR3: TGCGCCAGCAGCTTGGAGGCTCGAGGCTACACCTTC.

The rearrangement uses TRBV7-9 and TRBJ2-7; 9 bases are shared with TRBD1. With 10 bases clipped from V and 2 bases from J, the junction kept 12 bases outside the gene matches. CDR1 and CDR2 (germline): SEHNR, FQNEAQ (reference sequence). This CDR3 is 15 amino acids long. The CDR3 is CATTALGQGTYEQYF. The DNA of the CDR3 is TGTGCCACCACAGCATTGGGACAGGGAACCTACGAGCAGTACTTC.

This sequence joins TRBV27 and TRBJ2-1; weak D call: TRBD2 (7 bases). Germline CDR1 reads MNHEY; CDR2 reads SMNVEV (reference sequence). V was trimmed by 4 bases and J by 7 bases, leaving 20 bases between them. The CDR3 is made up of 16 amino acids. CDR3 DNA sequence: TGTGCCAGCAGTTCACGCGGGGGCAGGGAACTGAATGAGCAGTTCTTC. It encodes CASSSRGGRELNEQFF.

The V and J genes are TRBV5-1 and TRBJ1-2; D unclear. The length of the CDR3 is 12 residues. Germline V lookup: CDR1 SGHRS, CDR2 YFSETQ. The V end lost 4 bases, the J end lost 5 bases, and 9 bases lay between the germline ends. The CDR3 here is CASSAEEYGYTF. Here the CDR3 DNA reads TGCGCCAGCAGCGCCGAAGAGTATGGCTACACCTTC.

The chain couples TRBV11-2 to TRBJ2-1; 7 bases map to TRBD2. V lost 2 bases to trimming and J lost 9 bases; unmatched junction nucleotides: 7. The CDR3 is 14 amino acids. Germline V gene data show CDR1 as SGHAT and CDR2 as FQNNGV. CDR3 sequence (DNA): TGTGCCAGCAGCTTATACACCACGGGGGGTGAGCAGTTCTTC. Amino acid sequence: CASSLYTTGGEQFF.